In its sample, the clone carrying this TCR beta chain was seen a few times. Antigen specificity is unknown. The data were taken from a study of response to subunit inactivated influenza vaccine. Findings of the study overall: Authors suggested each seasonal flu vaccination may recruit only limited numbers of new T cells.

This CDR3 is 17 amino acids long. J was trimmed by 1 base and V by 4 bases; bases with no gene match: 6. CDR1 and CDR2 (germline): SGHVS, FNYEAQ. TCRdb reprocessed the RT-PCR reads via MiXCR and lists one record per CDR3 protein. Of about 520,000 distinct CDR3 sequences listed, approximately 24% are singletons. Sequenced here: CD4+ T cells sorted from PBMCs, sampled about 5 days after vaccination. The V and J genes are TRBV7-6 and TRBJ2-5; 13 positions match TRBD2. This clonotype was obtained from a man aged 50 to 60 who received an inactivated influenza vaccine. As DNA, the CDR3 is TGTGCCAGCAGCTCAGGAACTAGCGGGAGGGCCCAAGAGACCCAGTACTTC. It is translated as CASSSGTSGRAQETQYF.